One sample yielded the 24 T cell receptor beta chains listed below, sequenced in a study of a mutant IDH1 vaccine in newly diagnosed glioma. Profiled with immunoSEQ multiplex PCR; TCRdb holds only in-frame clones, not every one. The sample contains tens of thousands of clones, around 76% of which appear only once. Their specific antigens are unknown. Described time point: week 23, last vaccination. Doses consisted of 300 ug of mutant IDH1 20-mer peptide each, paired with topical imiquimod. The sample here was PBMCs, taken from a glioma patient whose treatment included an IDH1 peptide vaccine. These TCRs come from a man aged 50 to 60 with glioma.

The CDR3 spells CASSSADRPPEQFF. In DNA, the CDR3 is TGTGCCAGCAGCTCTGCCGACAGACCACCTGAGCAGTTCTTC. The chain links TRBV7-2 to TRBJ2-1; TRBD1 is a possible D gene (5 bases). V lost 4 bases and J 9 bases, leaving 16 bases between the germline ends. The germline gives CDR1 SGHTA, CDR2 FQGNSA. This CDR3 comprises 14 residues. Full variable domain (missing parts from reference TRBV7-2 and TRBJ2-1): GAGVSQSPSNKVTEKGKDVELRCDPISGHTALYWYRQSLGQGLEFLIYFQGNSAPDKSGLPSDRFSAERTGGSVSTLTIQRTQQEDSAVYLCASSSADRPPEQFFGPGTRLTVL.

This clone was seen a handful of times. The chain employs TRBV30 and TRBJ2-7; TRBD1 might be the D (5 bases). The V end was cut by 2 bases, the J end by 8 bases, with 16 bases between. CDR1 and CDR2 from the germline V gene are GTSNPN and SVGIG (reference sequence). The CDR3 spans 13 residues. Here the CDR3 DNA reads TGTGCCTGGAGTTGGGGTAGACAGATCCAGCAGTACTTC. Its translation is CAWSWGRQIQQYF.

This chain links TRBV2 with TRBJ1-1; D ambiguous. The germline V gene encodes CDR1 SNHLY and CDR2 FYNNEI. The CDR3 sequence is 13 residues long. Deletions cut 4 bases from V and 3 bases from J, with 9 bases between. CDR3 bases: TGTGCCAGCAGTGTTCAAGTAGACACTGAAGCTTTCTTT. Protein: CASSVQVDTEAFF.

This clone was recorded once. The chain has TRBV13 and TRBJ2-3; D gene unclear. The CDR3 runs to 14 residues. Germline loops: CDR1 PRHDT, CDR2 FYEKMQ (reference sequence). V lost 5 bases and J lost 0, with 9 bases in between. The CDR3 here is CASSPKGSTDTQYF. CDR3 sequence (DNA): TGTGCCAGCAGCCCTAAAGGGAGCACAGATACGCAGTATTTT.

This rearrangement joins TRBV30 to TRBJ1-6; D gene unclear. V was trimmed by 4 bases and J by 0 bases, leaving 7 bases between them. CDR1 and CDR2 (germline): GTSNPN, SVGIG (reference sequence). The CDR3 totals 14 residues. The CDR3 spells CAWTVTSYNSPLHF. The DNA of the CDR3 is TGTGCCTGGACAGTCACCTCCTATAATTCACCCCTCCACTTT. Combining the CDR3 with reference TRBV30 and TRBJ1-6 gives the whole variable domain SQTIHQWPATLVQPVGSPLSLECTVEGTSNPNLYWYRQAAGRGLQLLFYSVGIGQISSEVPQNLSASRPQDRQFILSSKKLLLSDSGFYLCAWTVTSYNSPLHFGNGTRLTVT.

The DNA for the CDR3 is TGTGCCAGCAGCTACCGGGGGGGGGAGACCCAGTACTTC. Residues: CASSYRGGETQYF. The gene calls are TRBV2 and TRBJ2-5; TRBD2 agrees at 8 bases. CDR1 is SNHLY and CDR2 is FYNNEI in the germline V gene. V was clipped by 6 bases and J by 5 bases; unmatched bases: 5. The CDR3 spans 13 residues.

This chain uses TRBV4-3 with TRBJ2-1; maybe TRBD1 (5 bases). Germline V gene sequence: CDR1 LGHNA, CDR2 YSLEER. The CDR3 runs to 16 residues. Trimming cost V 0 bases and J 0 bases, with 9 bases left between them. The CDR3 is CASSQDRQGSYNEQFF. The CDR3 region has the DNA TGCGCCAGCAGCCAAGATCGCCAGGGCTCCTACAATGAGCAGTTCTTC.

This clone has just a few counts. This chain joins TRBV30 and TRBJ1-5, with no clear D. Trimming shortened V by 1 base and J by 6 bases, and 13 bases separated the two germline ends. Germline V gene data show CDR1 as GTSNPN and CDR2 as SVGIG (reference sequence). This CDR3 spans 14 amino acids. CDR3 protein: CAWSDQAVGQPQHF. The DNA of the CDR3 is TGTGCCTGGAGTGACCAGGCGGTGGGTCAGCCCCAGCATTTT.

In its sample, this clone was seen once. This chain connects TRBV7-2 to TRBJ1-3; 8 nucleotides line up with TRBD1. The CDR3 is 14 residues long. Losses at the gene ends were 6 bases for V and 4 bases for J; bases not matched to a gene: 5. Germline V CDR1 and CDR2: SGHTA, FQGNSA. The CDR3 is CASRNDRGGNTIYF. In DNA, the CDR3 is TGTGCCAGCAGAAACGACAGGGGAGGAAACACCATATATTTT.

The V and J genes are TRBV19 and TRBJ1-4, with 10 bases that match TRBD1. The CDR3 has 15 amino acids. The J segment lost 6 bases and the V segment lost 10 bases, leaving 11 bases of the junction unmatched. From germline, CDR1 is LNHDA and CDR2 SQIVND (reference sequence). The CDR3 DNA sequence: TGTGCCACCATTTCTAGGGGGACAGGGGATGAAAAACTGTTTTTT. It yields the protein CATISRGTGDEKLFF.

The gene calls are TRBV6-6 and TRBJ2-2, with D uncertain. V was cut by 7 bases and J by 0 bases, with 15 bases left in between. The CDR3 extends over 16 amino acids. Germline CDR1 and CDR2: MNHNY and SVGAGI (reference sequence). DNA of the CDR3: TGTGCCAGCATACCCTTTACCAGTGCGAACACCGGGGAGCTGTTTTTT. Translation: CASIPFTSANTGELFF.

Only a few counts were recorded for this clone. This chain connects TRBV5-8 to TRBJ1-6, with no clear D. The CDR3 is made up of 16 amino acids. V was cut by 0 bases and J by 7 bases, with 14 bases left in between. Germline V gene sequence: CDR1 SGHTS, CDR2 YDEGEE. CDR3 coding DNA: TGTGCCAGCAGCTTGGCGACCGGGATTGGCAATTCACCCCTCCACTTT. It yields the protein CASSLATGIGNSPLHF.

By frequency in the sample, this clone is medium-sized. The chain has TRBV7-8 and TRBJ1-1; unclear D gene. Germline CDR1 reads SGHVS; CDR2 reads FQNEAQ. Trimming pared 5 bases from V and 1 base from J, leaving 17 bases between. The CDR3 totals 16 residues. CDR3 nucleotides: TGTGCCAGCAGCGTCCGGAGCAGGATGGAGAACACTGAAGCTTTCTTT. This codes for CASSVRSRMENTEAFF.

This chain connects TRBV2 to TRBJ2-5; possibly TRBD1 for D (6 bases). Trimming stripped 8 bases from V and 4 bases from J, with 14 bases between. Germline lookup yields CDR1 SNHLY and CDR2 FYNNEI. The CDR3 runs to 13 residues. CDR3 in amino acids: CASGNRVLETQYF. CDR3 nucleotides: TGTGCCAGCGGTAACAGGGTGTTAGAGACCCAGTACTTC.

CDR3 sequence reads: CASSLSTDTQYF. CDR3 nucleotide sequence: TGCGCCAGCAGCTTGAGCACAGATACGCAGTATTTT. The rearrangement links TRBV5-1 to TRBJ2-3, with D hard to call. Germline V gene sequence: CDR1 SGHRS, CDR2 YFSETQ. V lost 1 base, J lost 0 bases, and 0 bases lay in between. CDR3 size: 12 residues.

A single count supports this clone. The chain couples TRBV7-9 to TRBJ2-7, with D perhaps assigned TRBD1 or TRBD2 (5 bases each). The CDR3 loop spans 12 amino acids. The germline gives CDR1 SEHNR, CDR2 FQNEAQ (reference sequence). With 5 bases removed from V and 6 bases from J, the gap between germline ends came to 11 bases. The CDR3 bases are TGTGCCAGCAGCCTTCTGGGGACCGAGCAGTACTTC. Protein: CASSLLGTEQYF.

A few counts support this clone. The rearrangement uses TRBV5-1 and TRBJ2-7, with 9 bases identical to TRBD1. J lost 2 bases, V lost 4 bases, and 7 bases had no gene match. The germline CDR1 and CDR2 sequences are SGHRS and YFSETQ. The CDR3 is 15 residues long. CDR3 residues: CASSKQGARPYEQYF. The DNA of the CDR3 is TGCGCCAGCAGCAAACAGGGGGCAAGGCCCTACGAGCAGTACTTC.

This clone appeared a few times. This chain connects TRBV4-2 to TRBJ1-4, with TRBD1 matching 9 bases. The CDR3 contains 14 residues. CDR1 LGHNA and CDR2 YNFKEQ come from the germline V gene. The V segment lost 5 bases and the J segment 8 bases; nucleotides outside the gene matches: 6. The CDR3 nucleotides read TGTGCCAGCAGCTCGACAGGGGGAGAGGAAAAACTGTTTTTT. This translates into CASSSTGGEEKLFF.

The rearrangement uses TRBV7-2 and TRBJ1-2, with D possibly TRBD1 on 6 matching bases. The CDR3 runs to 14 residues. From germline, CDR1 is SGHTA and CDR2 FQGNSA. V was pared by 1 base and J by 5 bases, with 11 bases between. The CDR3 DNA sequence: TGTGCCAGCAGCTTAGTTTTTACAGGGTATGGCTACACCTTC. It specifies CASSLVFTGYGYTF.

In this sample, this clone turned up a few times. The genes are TRBV4-1 and TRBJ2-1, with 11 bases that match TRBD2. In germline, CDR1 is MGHRA, CDR2 YSYEKL. V shed 0 bases, J shed 7 bases, and the junction held 8 bases outside the gene matches. This CDR3 contains 17 residues. The CDR3 protein is CASSQDLLAGVGNEQFF. DNA for the CDR3: TGCGCCAGCAGCCAAGATTTACTAGCGGGGGTTGGGAATGAGCAGTTCTTC.

The V call is TRBV4-2, the J call TRBJ2-3, with D unresolved. CDR1 is LGHNA, CDR2 YNFKEQ, per germline. The CDR3 totals 15 residues. Trimming took off 3 bases at V and 2 bases at J, with 12 bases between the two ends. The CDR3 region is CASSQTDTTTDTQYF. For the CDR3, the DNA is TGTGCCAGCAGCCAGACCGACACAACCACAGATACGCAGTATTTT.

The V call is TRBV6-1, the J call TRBJ2-7, with TRBD2 matching 7 bases. V lost 4 bases to trimming and J lost 7 bases; unmatched junction nucleotides: 13. Germline V gene sequence: CDR1 MNHNS, CDR2 SASEGT. CDR3 length equals 15 residues. The CDR3 region has the DNA TGTGCCAGCAGTGGCAGAAGGGGAGGACTAGATGAGCAGTACTTC. As protein: CASSGRRGGLDEQYF.

This clone turned up a few times. The chain is built from TRBV29-1 and TRBJ1-1; the match to TRBD1 covers 10 bases. The germline CDR1 and CDR2 sequences are SQVTM and ANQGSEA. After removal of 6 bases from V and 8 bases from J, the junction contained 3 bases not matched to a gene. The CDR3 sequence is 11 residues long. The DNA of the CDR3 is TGCAGCGTGTTGGACAGGGGGGAAGCTTTCTTT. This gives the protein CSVLDRGEAFF.

The chain carries TRBV19 and TRBJ1-5, with unresolved D. Trimming shortened V by 5 bases and J by 1 base, and 15 bases separated the two germline ends. The germline CDR1 and CDR2 sequences are LNHDA and SQIVND (reference sequence). CDR3 size: 16 residues. CDR3 coding DNA: TGTGCCAGTAGTCCTCCCCGTGGGCGGAGCAATCAGCCCCAGCATTTT. It encodes CASSPPRGRSNQPQHF.